This is a list of T cell receptor beta chains from one sample in a study of T cell changes during pregnancy in multiple sclerosis. The method was immunoSEQ multiplex PCR; TCRdb's version includes in-frame clones alone and lacks a portion of them. The table records about 38,000 clones, about 95% of them present only once. The sequencing used CD4+ T cells from peripheral blood mononuclear cells, collected in the second trimester of pregnancy. These receptors were obtained from a female donor with multiple sclerosis, enrolled in a pregnancy study. The CDR3 runs from the conserved cysteine through the conserved F or W. The D gene is left open where the match is weak. Expanded clones get a size class; other rows say once, few or many, or leave the size out.

d_call j_call clone_size v_call cdr3_nt cdr3_aa
NA TRBJ2-2 NA TRBV27 TGTGCCAGCAGTGGACATCCCACCGGGGAGCTGTTTTTT CASSGHPTGELFF
NA TRBJ2-3 NA TRBV27 TGTGCCAGCAGTTTATCGTACAGAACAGATACGCAGTATTTT CASSLSYRTDTQYF
TRBD2 TRBJ2-7 NA TRBV6-1 TGTGCCAGCAGTGGCCTAGCGGGGTCCTACGAGCAGTACTTC CASSGLAGSYEQYF
NA TRBJ1-2 NA TRBV10-3 TGTGCCATCATCGGGGTAGCTAACTATGGCTACACCTTC CAIIGVANYGYTF
NA TRBJ2-1 NA TRBV27 TGTGCCAGCAGTTTGGACGGGAGTTACAATGAGCAGTTCTTC CASSLDGSYNEQFF
TRBD1 TRBJ1-2 NA TRBV6-5 TGTGCCAGCAGTAGGCGACAGGGGGCCGGTGGCTACACCTTC CASSRRQGAGGYTF
NA TRBJ1-5 NA TRBV7-8 TGTGCCAGCAGCTTATTGGACAGCAGGGCTAGCAATCAGCCCCAGCATTTT CASSLLDSRASNQPQHF
TRBD2 TRBJ2-7 NA TRBV7-6 TGTGCCAGCAGCTTAGGCACTAGCGGAGAGCAGTACTTC CASSLGTSGEQYF
TRBD1 TRBJ1-5 NA TRBV19 TGTGCCAGTAGTCCCGACAGGGCCCCCCATCAGCCCCAGCATTTT CASSPDRAPHQPQHF
NA TRBJ2-2 NA TRBV6-4 TGTGCCAGCAGTCCCCAGGAGGGGGCAACCGGGGAGCTGTTTTTT CASSPQEGATGELFF
TRBD2 TRBJ2-7 few TRBV10-1 TGCGCCAGCAGTGGCGGAGCGGGAGGAGAGTACGAGCAGTACTTC CASSGGAGGEYEQYF
NA TRBJ2-2 NA TRBV7-3 TGTGCCAGCAGTAATAGTCCACAGCCTGCCCGGGAGCTGTTTTTT CASSNSPQPARELFF
NA TRBJ2-1 NA TRBV12-5 TGTGCTAGTGGTTTGTCAGGGGTTTATGAGCAGTTCTTC CASGLSGVYEQFF
TRBD1 TRBJ2-2 NA TRBV9 TGTGCCAGCAGCGCTGGGACAGGGCCAAACACCGGGGAGCTGTTTTTT CASSAGTGPNTGELFF
NA TRBJ1-2 NA TRBV25-1 TGTGCCAGCAGTGATGGTGACAGGCTGTTCGGCTACACCTTC CASSDGDRLFGYTF
NA TRBJ1-4 NA TRBV5-4 TGTGCCAGCAGCTTGGGACAACACCTTGCAACTAATGAAAAACTGTTTTTT CASSLGQHLATNEKLFF
NA TRBJ2-7 NA TRBV6-5 TGTGCCAGCAGTTACTCGTCGGCAGGGATGGGGTACGAGCAGTACTTC CASSYSSAGMGYEQYF
NA TRBJ1-2 NA TRBV28 TGTGCCAGCAGTTTCGGTTATAACTATGGCTACACCTTC CASSFGYNYGYTF
NA TRBJ2-1 once TRBV2 TGTGCCAGCAGGGGCGAAACAAGTGAGCAGTTCTTC CASRGETSEQFF
TRBD2 TRBJ2-7 NA TRBV6-1 TGTGCCAGCTTTTCGGCGGGGGGCTCCTACGAGCAGTACTTC CASFSAGGSYEQYF